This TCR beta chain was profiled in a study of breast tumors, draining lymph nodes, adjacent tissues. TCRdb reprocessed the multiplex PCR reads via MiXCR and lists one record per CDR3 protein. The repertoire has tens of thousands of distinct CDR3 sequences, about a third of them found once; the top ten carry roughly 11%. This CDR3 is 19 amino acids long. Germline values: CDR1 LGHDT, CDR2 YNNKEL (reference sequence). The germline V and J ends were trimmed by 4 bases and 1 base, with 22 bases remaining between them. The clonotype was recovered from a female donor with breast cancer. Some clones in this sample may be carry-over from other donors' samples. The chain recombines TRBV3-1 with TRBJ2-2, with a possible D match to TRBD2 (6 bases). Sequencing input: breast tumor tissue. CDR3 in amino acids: CASSPLSGLVELNTGELFF. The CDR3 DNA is TGTGCCAGCAGCCCCCTAAGCGGGCTAGTGGAACTGAACACCGGGGAGCTGTTTTTT.